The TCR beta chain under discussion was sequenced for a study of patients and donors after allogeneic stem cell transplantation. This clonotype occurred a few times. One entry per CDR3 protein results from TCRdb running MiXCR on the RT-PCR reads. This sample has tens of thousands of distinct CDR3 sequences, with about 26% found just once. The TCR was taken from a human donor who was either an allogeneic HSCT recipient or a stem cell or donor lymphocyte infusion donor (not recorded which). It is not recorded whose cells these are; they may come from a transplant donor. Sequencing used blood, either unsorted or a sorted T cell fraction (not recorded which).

CDR3 DNA: TGTGCCAGCAGTGATGCCGGGACAGTGAACACTGAAGCTTTCTTT. This encodes CASSDAGTVNTEAFF. V is TRBV28 and J is TRBJ1-1, with 7 bases that match TRBD1. Per the germline V gene, CDR1 is MDHEN and CDR2 is SYDVKM. The CDR3 extends over 15 amino acids. With V trimmed by 5 bases and J by 0 bases, 6 bases remained unmatched.